These T cell receptor beta chains were read from a single sample in a study of blood T cell repertoires in COVID-19. Repertoires were generated with immunoSEQ multiplex PCR, while TCRdb's copy carries only in-frame clones and drops some. The table has some 520,000 clones, roughly nine tenths seen once; the top ten hold about 1%. Input material: peripheral blood. The receptors shown here come from a man aged 18 to 30 with COVID-19, enrolled during active disease. Both conserved end residues are part of each CDR3. A D gene is named only where the DNA matches it firmly.

V gene	D gene	CDR3 protein
TRBV5-4	TRBD2	CASSSKQAGGDTQYF
TRBV11-2	TRBD1	CASSSPQDREPQGYTF
TRBV3-1/TRBV3-2	-	CASSLGGSGTEAFF
TRBV5-8	TRBD2	CASSWGGVGADTQYF
TRBV19	TRBD2	CASSMELAAYNEQFF
TRBV6-5	-	CASSLRDTGELFF
TRBV5-4	TRBD1	CASSSQQGANTEAFF
TRBV11-2	-	CASSSVSVYPYNEQFF
TRBV3-1/TRBV3-2	-	CASSQELVGGSGYTF
TRBV5-1	TRBD2	CASSLGLAGGTDTQYF
TRBV7-9	TRBD2	CASSLTSGSFPYEQYF
TRBV13	-	CASSLGQGNNPGANVLTF
TRBV29-1	TRBD1	CSTHRGENTEAFF
TRBV10-3	TRBD2	CAISSRAGVNEQFF
TRBV5-1	-	CASSSRSGLYNEQFF
TRBV6-5	-	CASSPLDRPQHF
TRBV5-1	-	CASSKGLQGSMETQYF
TRBV7-9	-	CASSLITAINEKLFF
TRBV2	-	CASRSNSEAFF
TRBV7-6	-	CASSLAGVGTDTQYF
TRBV4-1	TRBD1	CASSPPGTGQETQYF
TRBV7-3	TRBD2	CASSLRASGRGRDTQYF
TRBV6-5	TRBD1	CASRSDRESPAFF